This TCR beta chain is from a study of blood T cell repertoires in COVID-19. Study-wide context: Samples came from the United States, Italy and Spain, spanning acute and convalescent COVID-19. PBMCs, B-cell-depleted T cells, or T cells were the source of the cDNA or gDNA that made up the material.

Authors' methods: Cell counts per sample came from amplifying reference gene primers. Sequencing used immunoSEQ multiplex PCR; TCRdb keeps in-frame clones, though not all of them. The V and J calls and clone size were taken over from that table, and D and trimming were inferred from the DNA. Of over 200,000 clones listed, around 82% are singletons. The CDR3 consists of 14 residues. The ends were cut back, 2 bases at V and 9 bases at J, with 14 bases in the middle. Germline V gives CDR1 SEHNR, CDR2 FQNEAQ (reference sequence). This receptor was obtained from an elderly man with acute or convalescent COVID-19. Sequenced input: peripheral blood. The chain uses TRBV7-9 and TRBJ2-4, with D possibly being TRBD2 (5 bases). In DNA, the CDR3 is TGTGCCAGCAGCTTAAGTCGGGGATCAGGCATTCAGTACTTC. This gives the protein CASSLSRGSGIQYF.